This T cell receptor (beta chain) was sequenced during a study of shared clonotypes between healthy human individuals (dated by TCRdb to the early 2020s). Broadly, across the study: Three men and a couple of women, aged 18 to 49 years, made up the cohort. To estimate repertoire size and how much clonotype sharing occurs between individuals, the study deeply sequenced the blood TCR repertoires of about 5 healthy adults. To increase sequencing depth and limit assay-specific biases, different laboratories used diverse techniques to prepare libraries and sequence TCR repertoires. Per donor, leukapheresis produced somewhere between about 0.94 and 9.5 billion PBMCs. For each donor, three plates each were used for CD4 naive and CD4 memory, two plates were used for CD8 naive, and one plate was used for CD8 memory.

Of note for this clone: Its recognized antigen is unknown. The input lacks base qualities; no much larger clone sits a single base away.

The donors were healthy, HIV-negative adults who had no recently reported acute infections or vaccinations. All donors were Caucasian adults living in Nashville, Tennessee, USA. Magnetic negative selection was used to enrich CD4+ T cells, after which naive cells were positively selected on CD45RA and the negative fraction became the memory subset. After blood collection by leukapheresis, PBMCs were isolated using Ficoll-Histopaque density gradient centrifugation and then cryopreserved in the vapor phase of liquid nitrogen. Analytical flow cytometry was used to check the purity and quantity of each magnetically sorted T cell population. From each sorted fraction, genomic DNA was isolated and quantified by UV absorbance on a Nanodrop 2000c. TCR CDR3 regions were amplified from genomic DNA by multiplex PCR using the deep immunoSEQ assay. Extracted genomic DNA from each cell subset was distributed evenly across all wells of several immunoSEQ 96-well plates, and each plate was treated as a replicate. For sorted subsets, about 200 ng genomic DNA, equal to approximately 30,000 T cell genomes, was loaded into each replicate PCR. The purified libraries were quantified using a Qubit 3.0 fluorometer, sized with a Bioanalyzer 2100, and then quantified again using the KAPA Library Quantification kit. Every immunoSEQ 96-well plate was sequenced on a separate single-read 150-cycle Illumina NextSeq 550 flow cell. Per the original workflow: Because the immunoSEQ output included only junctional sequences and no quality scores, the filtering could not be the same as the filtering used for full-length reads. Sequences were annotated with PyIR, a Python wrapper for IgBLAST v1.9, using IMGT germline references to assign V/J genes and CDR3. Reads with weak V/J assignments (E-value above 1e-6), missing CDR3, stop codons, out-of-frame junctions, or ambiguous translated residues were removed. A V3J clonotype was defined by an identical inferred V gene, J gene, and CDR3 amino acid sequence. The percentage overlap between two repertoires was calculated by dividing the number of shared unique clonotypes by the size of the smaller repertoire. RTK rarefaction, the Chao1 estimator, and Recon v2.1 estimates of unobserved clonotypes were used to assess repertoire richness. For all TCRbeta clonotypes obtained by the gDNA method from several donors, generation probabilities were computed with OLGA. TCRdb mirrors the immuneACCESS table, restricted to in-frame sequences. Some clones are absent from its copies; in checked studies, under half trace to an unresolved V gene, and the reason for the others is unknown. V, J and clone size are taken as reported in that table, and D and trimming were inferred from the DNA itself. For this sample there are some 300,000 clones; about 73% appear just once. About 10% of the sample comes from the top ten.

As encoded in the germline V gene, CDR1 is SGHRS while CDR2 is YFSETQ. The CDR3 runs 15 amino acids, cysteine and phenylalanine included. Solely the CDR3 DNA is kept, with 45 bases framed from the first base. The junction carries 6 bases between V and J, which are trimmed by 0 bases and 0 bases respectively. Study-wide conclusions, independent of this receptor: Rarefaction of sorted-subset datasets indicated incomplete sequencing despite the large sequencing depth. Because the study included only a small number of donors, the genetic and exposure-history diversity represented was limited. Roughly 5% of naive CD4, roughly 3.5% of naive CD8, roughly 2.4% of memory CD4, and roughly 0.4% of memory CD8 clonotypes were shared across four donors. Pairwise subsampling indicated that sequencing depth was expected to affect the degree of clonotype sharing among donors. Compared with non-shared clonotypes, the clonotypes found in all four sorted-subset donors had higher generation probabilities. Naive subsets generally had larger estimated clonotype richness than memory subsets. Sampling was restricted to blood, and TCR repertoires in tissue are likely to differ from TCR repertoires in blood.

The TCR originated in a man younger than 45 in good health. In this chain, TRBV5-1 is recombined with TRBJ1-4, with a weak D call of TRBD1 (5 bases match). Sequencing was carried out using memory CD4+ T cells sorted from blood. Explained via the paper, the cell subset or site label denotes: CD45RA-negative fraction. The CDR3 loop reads CASSLVGATNEKLFF. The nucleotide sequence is TGCGCCAGCAGCTTGGTGGGGGCAACTAATGAAAAACTGTTTTTT.